Listed below are T cell receptor beta chains from one sample, sequenced in a study of T cells in localized non-small cell lung cancer. Only in-frame clones appear in the TCRdb table, and some are missing; sequencing was by immunoSEQ multiplex PCR. The table lists 45,000 to 70,000 clones, 80% to 90% of them singletons. The source was peripheral blood, collected before any cancer treatment. Receptors were obtained from a woman between 40 and 69 years old with stage I lung adenocarcinoma. Each CDR3 is given with its conserved first and last residue. D genes are given only for firm matches. Where a row states a size, it is once, few, many or the class of an expanded clone; other rows omit it.

abundance | j_gene | len | v_gene | d_gene | CDR3aa | CDR3nt
- | TRBJ2-3 | 16 | TRBV7-9 | - | CASSPDRSNYLNTQYF | TGTGCCAGCAGCCCCGACAGGTCGAATTATTTAAATACGCAGTATTTT
- | TRBJ1-2 | 14 | TRBV7-9 | TRBD1 | CASSRGTGIYGYTF | TGTGCCAGCAGCCGAGGGACAGGGATCTATGGCTACACCTTC
- | TRBJ2-3 | 15 | TRBV11-3 | - | CASSLGSAATDTQYF | TGTGCCAGCAGCTTAGGATCCGCGGCGACAGATACGCAGTATTTT
- | TRBJ1-2 | 13 | TRBV28 | TRBD1 | CASSFPGGEGYTF | TGTGCCAGCAGTTTTCCAGGGGGCGAAGGCTACACCTTC
- | TRBJ1-1 | 16 | TRBV7-9 | - | CASSLMGGSMGTEAFF | TGTGCCAGCAGCTTGATGGGCGGAAGCATGGGTACTGAAGCTTTCTTT
- | TRBJ2-7 | 11 | TRBV6-5 | TRBD1 | CASSRDRVLYF | TGTGCCAGCAGTAGAGACAGGGTTCTGTACTTC
- | TRBJ2-1 | 16 | TRBV4-2 | TRBD2 | CASSQDGGGAQLEQFF | TGTGCCAGCAGCCAAGATGGCGGGGGGGCCCAGCTTGAGCAGTTCTTC
- | TRBJ2-5 | 15 | TRBV15 | TRBD2 | CATSPGGTSMETQYF | TGTGCCACCAGCCCCGGAGGGACTAGTATGGAGACCCAGTACTTC
- | TRBJ2-2 | 18 | TRBV19 | - | CASSIAAAAPTNTGELFF | TGTGCCAGTAGTATAGCCGCCGCGGCACCTACGAACACCGGGGAGCTGTTTTTT
- | TRBJ2-7 | 13 | TRBV7-9 | TRBD1 | CATGTVNSYEQYF | TGTGCCACGGGGACAGTTAACTCCTACGAGCAGTACTTC
once | TRBJ2-1 | 13 | TRBV5-1 | TRBD1 | CAGWGTGNNEQFF | TGCGCCGGCTGGGGGACAGGGAACAATGAGCAGTTCTTC
- | TRBJ1-3 | 13 | TRBV2 | - | CASSGTGGNTIYF | TGTGCCAGCTCCGGGACGGGGGGGAACACCATATATTTT
- | TRBJ1-2 | 14 | TRBV19 | - | CASSIGGSAHGYTF | TGTGCCAGTAGTATAGGGGGTTCGGCGCATGGCTACACCTTC
- | TRBJ2-3 | 14 | TRBV4-3 | - | CASSRGDPTDTQYF | TGCGCCAGCAGCCGTGGGGACCCCACAGATACGCAGTATTTT
- | TRBJ2-3 | 14 | TRBV7-2 | TRBD2 | CASSSRAGADTQYF | TGTGCCAGCAGCTCCCGAGCGGGGGCAGATACGCAGTATTTT
- | TRBJ2-5 | 14 | TRBV11-2 | - | CASSSLVSQETQYF | TGTGCCAGCAGCTCCCTCGTCTCCCAAGAGACCCAGTACTTC
few | TRBJ2-3 | 16 | TRBV28 | TRBD1 | CASSIRDRGYADTQYF | TGTGCCAGCAGTATCCGGGACAGGGGTTACGCAGATACGCAGTATTTT
- | TRBJ1-1 | 14 | TRBV5-4 | TRBD1 | CASSWGQKSTEAFF | TGTGCCAGCAGCTGGGGACAGAAATCAACTGAAGCTTTCTTT
- | TRBJ1-6 | 14 | TRBV5-6 | TRBD1 | CASSSGQGSIPLHF | TGTGCCAGCAGCTCGGGACAGGGTAGTATTCCCCTCCACTTT
- | TRBJ2-6 | 18 | TRBV10-2 | TRBD2 | CASRETSGGPAGANVLTF | TGCGCCAGCAGGGAGACTAGCGGGGGGCCGGCTGGGGCCAACGTCCTGACTTTC
- | TRBJ2-2 | 16 | TRBV7-9 | TRBD2 | CASSPTGLANTGELFF | TGTGCCAGCAGTCCAACCGGACTAGCGAACACCGGGGAGCTGTTTTTT
- | TRBJ1-5 | 16 | TRBV27 | - | CASSGSRDSYNQPQHF | TGTGCCAGCAGTGGATCGCGAGACAGTTACAATCAGCCCCAGCATTTT
few | TRBJ1-5 | 15 | TRBV19 | TRBD1 | CASRTTGESNQPQHF | TGTGCCAGTAGGACGACAGGGGAGAGCAATCAGCCCCAGCATTTT
- | TRBJ1-1 | 15 | TRBV7-2 | - | CASSSHLGSYTEAFF | TGTGCCAGCAGCTCCCACTTGGGCAGTTACACTGAAGCTTTCTTT
- | TRBJ1-5 | 16 | TRBV4-1 | TRBD1 | CASSQPTGRSNQPQHF | TGCGCCAGCAGCCAACCGACAGGGAGAAGCAATCAGCCCCAGCATTTT
- | TRBJ2-7 | 13 | TRBV19 | - | CASSIIYGGEQYF | TGTGCCAGTAGTATTATCTACGGGGGCGAGCAGTACTTC
- | TRBJ2-3 | 15 | TRBV29-1 | - | CSVERPPGNTDTQYF | TGCAGCGTTGAAAGGCCCCCGGGAAACACAGATACGCAGTATTTT
- | TRBJ1-6 | 15 | TRBV9 | TRBD1 | CASSVGQGANSPLHF | TGTGCCAGCAGCGTAGGGCAGGGGGCGAATTCACCCCTCCACTTT
- | TRBJ1-2 | 18 | TRBV5-1 | - | CASSLDPGAIGPPYGYTF | TGCGCCAGCAGCTTGGATCCCGGGGCGATCGGACCTCCTTATGGCTACACCTTC
- | TRBJ2-5 | 13 | TRBV19 | - | CASSIAWQETQYF | TGTGCCAGTAGTATAGCCTGGCAAGAGACCCAGTACTTC
few | TRBJ1-6 | 13 | TRBV5-4 | - | CASSLTTNSPLHF | TGTGCCAGCAGCTTAACCACTAATTCACCCCTCCACTTT
- | TRBJ2-5 | 15 | TRBV5-1 | - | CASSFSPGAGETQYF | TGCGCCAGCAGCTTTTCCCCGGGGGCGGGGGAGACCCAGTACTTC
- | TRBJ1-2 | 14 | TRBV4-1 | - | CASSQVSPLYGYTF | TGCGCCAGCAGCCAAGTTTCTCCCCTCTATGGCTACACCTTC
- | TRBJ1-2 | 14 | TRBV7-8 | - | CASSLSGRSYGYTF | TGTGCCAGCAGCTTATCAGGCAGGAGCTATGGCTACACCTTC
- | TRBJ2-1 | 14 | TRBV4-3 | - | CASSQVQGNNEQFF | TGCGCCAGCAGCCAAGTACAGGGTAACAATGAGCAGTTCTTC
- | TRBJ2-5 | 16 | TRBV2 | - | CASSKLTTGSQETQYF | TGTGCCAGCAGTAAACTAACCACAGGGAGTCAAGAGACCCAGTACTTC
- | TRBJ1-3 | 14 | TRBV29-1 | - | CSVEDVSRGNTIYF | TGCAGCGTTGAAGATGTAAGCCGAGGAAACACCATATATTTT
few | TRBJ2-2 | 15 | TRBV15 | - | CATSGLRGAGGELFF | TGTGCCACCAGTGGACTGAGGGGGGCAGGCGGGGAGCTGTTTTTT
- | TRBJ1-1 | 13 | TRBV6-5 | - | CASRMGQNTEAFF | TGTGCCAGCAGGATGGGTCAGAACACTGAAGCTTTCTTT
- | TRBJ1-5 | 14 | TRBV27 | - | CASSEIVGNQPQHF | TGTGCCAGCAGCGAGATTGTGGGCAATCAGCCCCAGCATTTT
few | TRBJ1-2 | 13 | TRBV2 | - | CASSGNSPYGYTF | TGTGCCAGCAGTGGGAACAGTCCCTATGGCTACACCTTC
- | TRBJ1-4 | 13 | TRBV28 | - | CASKDSQGEKLFF | TGTGCCAGCAAGGACAGTCAAGGGGAAAAACTGTTTTTT
- | TRBJ1-2 | 11 | TRBV2 | - | CASRQGYGYTF | TGTGCCAGCAGGCAGGGCTATGGCTACACCTTC
- | TRBJ1-1 | 13 | TRBV10-3 | - | CAISQTVNTEAFF | TGTGCCATCAGTCAGACAGTTAACACTGAAGCTTTCTTT
- | TRBJ1-1 | 15 | TRBV9 | - | CASSSRGEVPTEAFF | TGTGCCAGCAGCTCCAGGGGCGAGGTTCCCACTGAAGCTTTCTTT
- | TRBJ1-6 | 13 | TRBV6-6 | - | CASSEGPNSPLHF | TGTGCCAGCTCTGAGGGTCCGAATTCACCCCTCCACTTT
- | TRBJ2-6 | 16 | TRBV6-6 | - | CASSHVTLSGANVLTF | TGTGCCAGCAGTCACGTGACACTTTCTGGGGCCAACGTCCTGACTTTC
- | TRBJ1-5 | 13 | TRBV7-2 | - | CASSIRGNQPQHF | TGTGCCAGCAGCATCAGGGGTAATCAGCCCCAGCATTTT
- | TRBJ1-1 | 13 | TRBV19 | - | CASRLQGNTEAFF | TGTGCCAGTAGGTTACAGGGGAACACTGAAGCTTTCTTT
- | TRBJ2-1 | 14 | TRBV19 | TRBD2 | CASSGGLVTNEQFF | TGTGCCAGTAGTGGAGGACTAGTGACGAATGAGCAGTTCTTC
- | TRBJ1-6 | 16 | TRBV4-1 | - | CASSHNRASYNSPLHF | TGCGCCAGCAGCCACAACCGGGCTTCCTATAATTCACCCCTCCACTTT
- | TRBJ2-1 | 15 | TRBV9 | - | CASSVEGGRDNEQFF | TGTGCCAGCAGCGTAGAGGGGGGAAGGGACAATGAGCAGTTCTTC
- | TRBJ1-6 | 16 | TRBV7-2 | - | CASSLQGGSYNSPLHF | TGTGCCAGCAGCCTACAGGGAGGGTCCTATAATTCACCCCTCCACTTT
- | TRBJ1-2 | 15 | TRBV6-1 | - | CASSESLTANYGYTF | TGTGCCAGCAGTGAGAGCCTGACAGCTAACTATGGCTACACCTTC
- | TRBJ1-1 | 14 | TRBV5-1 | - | CASSASGLGAEAFF | TGCGCCAGCAGCGCATCGGGGCTCGGGGCTGAAGCTTTCTTT
few | TRBJ2-7 | 14 | TRBV5-6 | - | CASSFGTFGGEQYF | TGTGCCAGCAGCTTCGGGACCTTCGGTGGCGAGCAGTACTTC
few | TRBJ1-5 | 12 | TRBV12-5 | - | CASGPQLAPQHF | TGTGCTAGTGGACCTCAATTGGCGCCCCAGCATTTT
- | TRBJ1-2 | 10 | TRBV29-1 | - | CSVVGGRYTF | TGCAGCGTTGTGGGGGGGAGGTACACCTTC